This T cell receptor beta chain was sequenced during a study of vaccination and CD4 T cells after COVID-19. About the study: Convalescent patients gave post-COVID blood a median about 100 days post-diagnosis, range 35 to 161. For post-vaccine samples, collection took place a median around 73 days after dose two, ranging from 14 to 241. Overlapping spike peptides of SARS-CoV-2, HCoV-NL63, HCoV-OC43 and HCoV-229E were used, and cells were stimulated with them.

Described treatment: roughly nine-day PBMC culture with coronavirus spike peptide pools or control peptides (ViraFEST assay). ViraFEST stimulated the growth of antigen-specific T cells using peptide pools and subsequently profiled their TCRs by sequencing. To note about this clonotype: Antigen: not known.

The CDR3 has 14 amino acids. V dropped 5 bases and J dropped 3; count of bases not matched to a gene: 5. The V gene's germline CDR1 is KGHSH and CDR2 LQKENI. The Oncomine TCR Beta short-read assay was applied to DNA of cultured CD4+ T cells. One entry per CDR3 protein, called by TCRdb with MiXCR from the PCR reads. The sample has around 9,300 distinct CDR3 sequences, about 21% seen once. J is TRBJ2-3 and V is TRBV18; TRBD1 aligns across 7 bases. The source material was CD4+ T cells from blood, cultured in vitro, sampled after SARS-CoV-2 vaccination. This sequence was found in a human donor who had recovered from COVID-19. CDR3: CASSISRGTDTQYF. CDR3 DNA: TGTGCCAGCTCAATTTCCAGGGGGACAGATACGCAGTATTTT.